The rows below give T cell receptor beta chains drawn from one sample of a study of cytomegalovirus exposure and HLA in healthy donors. Using immunoSEQ multiplex PCR, the repertoire was profiled, and TCRdb retains in-frame clones only, with some absent. The sample lists over 60,000 clones, over 85% occurring once. Sample: PBMCs. The receptor set was obtained from a man between 18 and 35 years old in good health and CMV-seropositive. The conserved cysteine and the conserved F or W are not part of the CDR3 here. D genes are given only for firm matches.

14,-,TRBV10-3,TRBJ2-1,AISESRGFSYNEQF
15,-,TRBV21-1,TRBJ1-4,AGGFDSGQATNEKLF
11,-,TRBV19,TRBJ2-7,ASSARVGYEQY
14,TRBD2,TRBV5-1,TRBJ2-1,ASSSGLSGVYNEQF
12,-,TRBV27,TRBJ2-2,ASSQTGQTGELF
13,TRBD1,TRBV4-1,TRBJ2-5,ASSQDSWTGKTQY
16,TRBD2,TRBV18,TRBJ2-1,ASSPGTSGVSSYNEQF
17,TRBD2,TRBV29-1,TRBJ2-1,SVSSPGLAGGSSYNEQF
11,-,TRBV6-6,TRBJ2-7,ASSRDTAYEQY
13,-,TRBV9,TRBJ1-6,ASSVSRVGNSPLH
12,TRBD2,TRBV18,TRBJ2-1,ASSPGGGANEQF
15,TRBD1,TRBV19,TRBJ1-1,ASSIDREGATGTEAF
12,-,TRBV28,TRBJ1-2,ASSPGAISYGYT
11,TRBD1,TRBV19,TRBJ1-1,ASSSYRGTEAF
9,-,TRBV20-1,TRBJ2-1,SARDMGREF
13,TRBD2,TRBV9,TRBJ2-3,ASSVVAGDTDTQY
15,TRBD2,TRBV6-4,TRBJ2-3,ASSDSSRTSGSDTQY
13,TRBD1,TRBV28,TRBJ1-2,ASSTGQPTFYGYT
14,-,TRBV5-6,TRBJ1-2,ASSLMYPAFNYGYT
17,TRBD1,TRBV4-3,TRBJ2-2,ASSHLWGQGSPFTGELF
13,TRBD1,TRBV6-5,TRBJ2-7,ASSPRDRGLYEQY
11,-,TRBV30,TRBJ1-2,ASRGGDLPGYT
10,-,TRBV5-1,TRBJ2-1,ASSFQGGEQF
17,-,TRBV7-2,TRBJ1-2,ASSLESWQTNSANYGYT
13,TRBD2,TRBV9,TRBJ2-5,ASSVSPTSRETQY
15,TRBD1,TRBV10-3,TRBJ1-1,AITEGTGPAKNTEAF
14,-,TRBV7-9,TRBJ2-7,ASSFYAGTPTSLQY
11,TRBD1,TRBV29-1,TRBJ1-6,SVRTGENSPLH
13,TRBD1,TRBV28,TRBJ1-1,ASSPGTAMNTEAF
12,TRBD1,TRBV2,TRBJ1-2,ASSGQGAGYGYT
11,-,TRBV28,TRBJ2-2,ASSLGGTGELF
12,-,TRBV5-5,TRBJ1-5,ASSLRESNQPQH
14,TRBD1,TRBV2,TRBJ1-2,ASSPSPTGVLYGYT
13,-,TRBV6-5,TRBJ1-2,ASSYSLSGYGGYT
12,-,TRBV9,TRBJ1-1,ASSVGQRNTEAF
10,-,TRBV7-3,TRBJ1-2,ASSLEGYGYT
14,TRBD1,TRBV11-3,TRBJ1-2,ASSLDGPQGAFGYT
11,-,TRBV2,TRBJ2-5,ASFARGLETQY
16,TRBD2,TRBV4-2,TRBJ2-5,ASSHLTSGRKVQETQY
16,TRBD2,TRBV28,TRBJ2-5,ASSSPYIGGGRQETQY
12,-,TRBV6-5,TRBJ2-7,ASSYEDSSREQY
14,-,TRBV6-1,TRBJ1-4,ASSVQSGYYNEKLF
13,TRBD1,TRBV13,TRBJ1-2,ASSFLQGSRYGYT
13,-,TRBV7-8,TRBJ2-7,ASSYRQSRLYEQY
13,-,TRBV10-2,TRBJ1-5,ASTAGLSGNQPQH
16,TRBD2,TRBV19,TRBJ2-3,ASNTGRTSGELTDTQY
17,TRBD1,TRBV19,TRBJ2-7,ASSIVVRKGATGVHEQY
12,-,TRBV7-9,TRBJ1-4,ASSLSNEGGKLF
13,-,TRBV4-3,TRBJ2-1,ASSQDPGARNEQF
11,-,TRBV4-2,TRBJ1-6,ASSTEGDSPLH
11,TRBD2,TRBV9,TRBJ2-3,ASSGLAGDTQY
13,TRBD1,TRBV5-1,TRBJ1-5,ASSWTTGGDQPQH
13,-,TRBV7-9,TRBJ1-2,ASSFPPGEIDGYT
15,TRBD1,TRBV5-6,TRBJ2-1,ASSLGGGPDRHNEQF